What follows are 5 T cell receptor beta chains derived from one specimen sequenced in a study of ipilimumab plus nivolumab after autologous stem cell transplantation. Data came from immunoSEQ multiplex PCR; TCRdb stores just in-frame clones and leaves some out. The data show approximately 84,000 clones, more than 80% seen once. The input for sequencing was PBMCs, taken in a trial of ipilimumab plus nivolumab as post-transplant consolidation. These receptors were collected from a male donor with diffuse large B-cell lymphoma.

CDR3 amino acids: CASSPGPRGGTQYF. The CDR3 coding sequence is TGTGCCAGTAGCCCAGGCCCCAGGGGGGGGACCCAGTACTTC. The chain is built from TRBV19 and TRBJ2-5; D is possibly TRBD1 or TRBD2 (7 bases each). The CDR3 has 14 residues. Trimming took 6 bases from V and 7 from J, leaving 18 bases between them. CDR1 LNHDA and CDR2 SQIVND come from the germline V gene (reference sequence).

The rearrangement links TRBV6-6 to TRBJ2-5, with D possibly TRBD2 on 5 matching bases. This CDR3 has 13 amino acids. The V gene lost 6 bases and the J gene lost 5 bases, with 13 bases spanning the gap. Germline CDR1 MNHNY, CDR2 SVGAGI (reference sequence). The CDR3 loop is CASSGRPGETQYF. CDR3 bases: TGTGCCAGCAGCGGACGGCCGGGGGAGACCCAGTACTTC.

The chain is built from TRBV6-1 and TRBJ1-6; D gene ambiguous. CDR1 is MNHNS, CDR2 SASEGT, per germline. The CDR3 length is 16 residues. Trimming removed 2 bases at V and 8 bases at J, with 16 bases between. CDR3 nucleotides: TGTGCCAGCAGTGAAACGCCGGGAGGGAGTGATTCACCCCTCCACTTT. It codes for CASSETPGGSDSPLHF.

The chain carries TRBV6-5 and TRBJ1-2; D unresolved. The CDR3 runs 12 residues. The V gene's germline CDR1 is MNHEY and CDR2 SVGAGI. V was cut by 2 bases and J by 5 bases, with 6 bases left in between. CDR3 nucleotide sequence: TGTGCCAGCAGTTACGATGGGTATGGCTACACCTTC. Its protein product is CASSYDGYGYTF.

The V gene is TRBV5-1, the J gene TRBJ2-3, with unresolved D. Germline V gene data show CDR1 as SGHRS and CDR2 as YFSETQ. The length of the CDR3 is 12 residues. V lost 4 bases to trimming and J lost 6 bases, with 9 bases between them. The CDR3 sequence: CASSLGSDTQYF. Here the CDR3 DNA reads TGCGCCAGCAGCCTGGGCAGCGATACGCAGTATTTT.